The 18 T cell receptor beta chains given below trace back to one sample, sequenced in a study of T cells expressing NK-cell markers (TCRdb year 2020). Library method: 5' RACE. The instrument given in TCRdb is Illumina HiSeq 2000. One entry per CDR3 protein sequence results from the TCRdb reprocessing of the reads, with DNA left out. This specimen's table enumerates about 260,000 distinct CDR3 sequences. The top ten clones comprise 3.5% to 5% of the sample. Input material: blood T cells: a sorted CD56 or NKG2C T cell subset, CD4+ or CD8+ T cells, or bulk PBMC T cells (not recorded which). The receptors come from a woman aged 18-70 years in good health.

The chain joins TRBV29-1 to TRBJ2-3; as DNA is missing, the TRBD1 call by TCRdb cannot be tested. Germline CDR1 reads SQVTM; CDR2 reads ANQGSEA. The CDR3 has 13 amino acids. The CDR3 reads CSVETGFADTQYF.

The gene calls are TRBV6-1 and TRBJ2-1; checking the TCRdb D call of TRBD1 is not possible without DNA. Germline-derived CDR1 and CDR2 are MNHNS and SASEGT. The CDR3 is 15 residues long. The CDR3 here is CASIPGGSSYNEQFF.

The chain recombines TRBV5-1 with TRBJ2-7; the D call of TRBD1 rests on TCRdb alone, since no DNA is present to check it. The CDR3 has 16 residues. Germline V gene data show CDR1 as SGHRS and CDR2 as YFSETQ. The CDR3 is CASSSSTRGDAYEQYF.

The chain uses TRBV15 and TRBJ2-7; no DNA is available, so the TRBD2 call from TCRdb remains unchecked. Germline V CDR1 and CDR2: LNHNV, YYDKDF (reference sequence). This CDR3 comprises 16 residues. CDR3 protein: CATSRDLGGRSYEQYF.

The chain carries TRBV27 and TRBJ2-2; the TCRdb D gene call, TRBD1, has no DNA to confirm it. There are 16 residues in the CDR3. In germline, CDR1 is MNHEY, CDR2 SMNVEV (reference sequence). The CDR3 loop is CASRPQTVANTGELFF.

This chain joins TRBV28 and TRBJ2-2. CDR1 MDHEN and CDR2 SYDVKM come from the germline V gene. The CDR3 has 14 amino acids. This CDR3 is CASRTPINTGELFF.

V usage is TRBV12-3 or TRBV12-4 and J usage is TRBJ2-7; TCRdb names TRBD2, which stays unverified in the absence of DNA. The CDR3 consists of 13 residues. The CDR3 loop reads CASRWDSTKEQYF.

The chain combines TRBV6-5 with TRBJ2-5; the D call from TCRdb, TRBD2, cannot be confirmed without DNA. The CDR3 consists of 16 residues. CDR1 and CDR2 (germline): MNHEY, SVGAGI. CDR3 loop: CASSYSLAGSQETQYF.

The chain couples TRBV12-3 or TRBV12-4 to TRBJ2-1; the D call of TRBD2 rests on TCRdb alone, since no DNA is present to check it. The CDR3 consists of 15 residues. The chain's CDR3 is CASNGREAAGNEQFF.

The chain has TRBV24-1 and TRBJ2-3; lacking DNA, the TRBD2 call made by TCRdb goes unchecked. The CDR3 extends over 14 amino acids. CDR1 KGHDR and CDR2 SFDVKD come from the germline V gene. This chain's CDR3 is CATSDAGTANTQYF.

This rearrangement joins TRBV7-2 to TRBJ2-5. Germline V gene sequence: CDR1 SGHTA, CDR2 FQGNSA. CDR3 size: 14 residues. The CDR3 loop is CASSLGFIQETQYF.

The chain links TRBV6-6 to TRBJ1-4. CDR1 is MNHNY, CDR2 SVGAGI, per germline (reference sequence). The length of the CDR3 is 11 residues. CDR3 region: CATTSWEKLFF.

The genes are TRBV18 and TRBJ2-1; the TRBD2 assignment by TCRdb is unverifiable without DNA. The CDR3 sequence is 16 residues long. Germline V CDR1 and CDR2: KGHSH, LQKENI. CDR3 region: CASSPGLAGGHNEQFF.

The rearrangement links TRBV5-1 to TRBJ2-5; as DNA is missing, the TRBD2 call by TCRdb cannot be tested. The CDR3 extends over 15 amino acids. The germline CDR1 and CDR2 sequences are SGHRS and YFSETQ. Here the CDR3 reads CASSLGTSGQETQYF.

V is TRBV5-1 and J is TRBJ2-4; the TRBD1 assignment by TCRdb is unverifiable without DNA. The CDR3 has 15 residues. Per the germline V gene, CDR1 is SGHRS and CDR2 is YFSETQ. The CDR3 sequence: CASSPGQSDKNIQYF.

The J gene is TRBJ2-1, the V gene TRBV20-1; without DNA, the TCRdb call of TRBD1 cannot be checked. The CDR3 consists of 14 residues. The germline gives CDR1 DFQATT, CDR2 SNEGSKA (reference sequence). The CDR3 spells CSAADRGGFHEQFF.

V and J are TRBV5-1 and TRBJ1-6; absent DNA, TCRdb's TRBD1 call cannot be checked. The CDR3 length is 14 residues. Germline loops: CDR1 SGHRS, CDR2 YFSETQ. The CDR3 protein is CASSLPDSNSPLHF. The whole variable domain, filled in from reference TRBV5-1 and TRBJ1-6, reads KAGVTQTPRYLIKTRGQQVTLSCSPISGHRSVSWYQQTPGQGLQFLFEYFSETQRNKGNFPGRFSGRQFSNSRSEMNVSTLELGDSALYLCASSLPDSNSPLHFGNGTRLTVT.

The genes are TRBV10-3 and TRBJ1-5. The CDR3 extends over 16 amino acids. Germline V gene data show CDR1 as ENHRY and CDR2 as SYGVKD. Here the CDR3 reads CAISESEGLFNQPQHF.